One and the same sample provided the 15 T cell receptor gamma chains below, sequenced in a study of gamma-delta T cells after stem cell transplantation. TCRdb re-identified clones in the RT-PCR reads via CATT. Here the sample spans some 1,800 gamma-chain clones, roughly 1.9% being singletons. Specimen: gamma-delta T cells. Source of these receptors: a human donor. It is not recorded whose cells these are; they may come from a transplant donor.

By sample fraction, this clone is medium-sized (0.01 to 0.1%). This rearrangement joins TRGV8 to TRGJ1 or TRGJ2. This CDR3 spans 13 amino acids. Trimming cost V 5 bases and J 3 bases; bases outside gene matches: 7. Germline lookup yields CDR1 VENAVY and CDR2 YDSYNSRV. DNA for the CDR3: TGTGCCACCTGGGGGTCCAGTTATTATAAGAAACTCTTT. It yields the protein CATWGSSYYKKLF.

By proportion, this clone is medium-sized. This chain uses TRGV4 with TRGJ1 or TRGJ2. Germline V lookup: CDR1 EGSTGY, CDR2 YDSYTSSV. CDR3 length: 12 amino acids. J was trimmed by 3 bases and V by 6 bases; bases with no gene match: 5. The CDR3: CATWPGYYKKLF. CDR3 bases: TGTGCCACCTGGCCCGGTTATTATAAGAAACTCTTT.

This clone is deemed medium-sized. The chain recombines TRGV5 with TRGJ1 or TRGJ2. The CDR3 runs 12 residues. V shed 2 bases, J shed 3 bases, and the junction held 1 base outside the gene matches. Germline lookup yields CDR1 VINAFY and CDR2 YDVSNSKD. The CDR3 DNA is TGTGCCACCTGGGACACTTATTATAAGAAACTCTTT. Translated: CATWDTYYKKLF.

This clone appeared a few times. TCRdb's protein sequence differs at residue 16 from the translated DNA; the protein presented here follows the DNA. The rearrangement uses TRGV9 and TRGJP1. The J call may not be correct, given that the DNA end is closer to TRGJP. The CDR3 has 17 residues. CDR1 and CDR2 (germline): GITISATS, ISYDGTV (reference sequence). In DNA form, the CDR3 reads TGTGCCTTGTGGGAGACCGCCCTAAAGTCCACTGGTTGGTTCAAGGTATTT. Protein: CALWETALKSTGWFKVF.

In its sample, this clone ranks as medium-sized. The rearrangement joins TRGV2 to TRGJP2. CDR1 and CDR2 from the germline V gene are EGSNGY and YDSYNSKV. The ends lost 1 base at V and 4 bases at J; junction bases unmatched: 6. The CDR3 totals 15 residues. CDR3: CATWDGFYSDWIKTF. CDR3 in DNA: TGTGCCACCTGGGACGGATTTTATAGTGATTGGATCAAGACGTTT.

This clone is categorized as medium-sized. The CDR3 here is CALWEAYELGKKIKVF. The CDR3 DNA sequence: TGTGCCTTGTGGGAGGCGTACGAGTTGGGCAAAAAAATCAAGGTATTT. The chain couples TRGV9 to TRGJP. The CDR3 contains 16 residues. The junction had 5 bases not matched to a gene; V was cut back by 2 bases and J by 7 bases. Germline assignment: CDR1 GITISATS and CDR2 ISYDGTV (reference sequence).

The chain carries TRGV9 and TRGJP. Germline trimming cut 2 bases from V and 6 bases from J; bases unmatched to any gene: 7. The germline V gene encodes CDR1 GITISATS and CDR2 ISYDGTV (reference sequence). The CDR3 spans 17 residues. The CDR3 loop reads CALWEEVPELGKKIKVF. The CDR3 DNA is TGTGCCTTGTGGGAGGAGGTTCCAGAGTTGGGCAAAAAAATCAAGGTATTT.

By frequency in the sample, this clone is large. CDR3 nucleotides: TGTGCCACCTGGGAGTCTGGAGGGGCCGGAGGTTGGTTCAAGATATTT. Protein sequence: CATWESGGAGGWFKIF. The chain joins TRGV4 to TRGJP1. The CDR3 sequence is 16 residues long. The trim removed 4 bases at V and 8 bases at J, leaving 16 bases unmatched. Germline values: CDR1 EGSTGY, CDR2 YDSYTSSV.

In the case of this clone: The protein in TCRdb stems from a much larger clone and differs at residue 10 from this DNA's translation, likely a read error; here the protein is translated from the DNA. The chain recombines TRGV4 with TRGJ1 or TRGJ2. The CDR3 is 13 residues long. Germline V gene data show CDR1 as EGSTGY and CDR2 as YDSYTSSV. CDR3 sequence: CATWDEYCYEKLF. DNA of the CDR3: TGTGCCACCTGGGATGAGTACTGTTATGAGAAACTCTTT.

Turning to this clone: A read error is likely here: a far larger clone is one base away. This chain uses TRGV9 with TRGJP. The CDR3 has 19 residues. CDR1 and CDR2 (germline): GITISATS, ISYDGTV (reference sequence). CDR3 sequence: CALWGVPTARELGKKIKVF. The CDR3 nucleotides are TGTGCCTTGTGGGGGGTGCCCACAGCCCGGGAGTTGGGCAAAAAAATCAAGGTATTT.

In the case of this clone: A far larger clone is one base from this, pointing to a likely read error. The sample has other DNA sequences that encode this CDR3 too. V is TRGV8 and J is TRGJP1. Germline V CDR1 and CDR2: VENAVY, YDSYNSRV. The CDR3 contains 14 residues. The CDR3 coding sequence is TGTGCCACCTGGGATTATACCACTGGCTGGTTCAAGATATTT. Its protein is CATWDYTTGWFKIF.

By sample fraction, this clone is medium-sized. The J gene is TRGJP1, the V gene TRGV4. Germline V CDR1 and CDR2: EGSTGY, YDSYTSSV. V shed 3 bases, J shed 7 bases, and the junction held 2 bases outside the gene matches. The CDR3 contains 12 residues. The CDR3 spells CATWDFGWFKIF. The CDR3 DNA is TGTGCCACCTGGGATTTTGGTTGGTTCAAGATATTT.

This clone is medium-sized (0.01 to 0.1%). The chain joins TRGV3 to TRGJ1 or TRGJ2. CDR1 and CDR2 from the germline V gene are VTNTFY and YDVSTARD (reference sequence). CDR3 length equals 15 residues. V shed 1 base and J 4 bases; nucleotides not matched to a gene: 10. CDR3 region: CATWDRLPLYYKKLF. For the CDR3, the DNA is TGTGCCACCTGGGACAGACTTCCCCTGTATTATAAGAAACTCTTT.

Points on this clone: A far larger clone is off by one base, so a read error is likely. J is TRGJP and V is TRGV9. The CDR3 contains 19 residues. V gave up 0 bases and J gave up 7 bases; unmatched junction bases: 12. Germline V lookup: CDR1 GITISATS, CDR2 ISYDGTV (reference sequence). The chain's CDR3 is CALWEVPAARELGKKIKVF. The CDR3, as DNA: TGTGCCTTGTGGGAGGTGCCCGCAGCCCGGGAGTTGGGCAAAAAAATCAAGGTATTT.

This clone turned up a few times. TCRdb pairs this DNA with a much larger clone's protein that differs at residue 14, likely a read error; the protein shown was translated from the DNA. The rearrangement uses TRGV9 and TRGJP. Per germline, CDR1 GITISATS and CDR2 ISYDGTV (reference sequence). The CDR3 length is 16 residues. The CDR3 nucleotides are TGTGCCTTGTGGGAGATCCAAGAGTTGGGCAAAAAAATCGAGGTATTT. Translation gives CALWEIQELGKKIEVF.